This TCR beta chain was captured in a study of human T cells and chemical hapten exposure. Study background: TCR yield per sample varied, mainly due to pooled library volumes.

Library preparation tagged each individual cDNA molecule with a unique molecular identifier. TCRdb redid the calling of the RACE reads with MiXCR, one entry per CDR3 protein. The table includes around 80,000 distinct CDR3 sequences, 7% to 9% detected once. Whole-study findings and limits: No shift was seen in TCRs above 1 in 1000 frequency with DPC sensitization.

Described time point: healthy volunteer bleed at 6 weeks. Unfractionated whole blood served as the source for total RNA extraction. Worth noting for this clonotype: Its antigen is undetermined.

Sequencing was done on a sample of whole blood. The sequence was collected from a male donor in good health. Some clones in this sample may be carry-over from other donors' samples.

The CDR3 sequence: CASSTGLAGVSDEQYF. The CDR3 DNA sequence: TGTGCCAGCAGCACAGGACTAGCGGGAGTTTCTGACGAGCAGTACTTC. The chain has TRBV11-2 and TRBJ2-7, with 13 bases that match TRBD2. V lost 5 bases to trimming and J lost 5 bases; unmatched junction nucleotides: 9. The CDR3 loop spans 16 amino acids. Germline-derived CDR1 and CDR2 are SGHAT and FQNNGV.